This TCR beta chain was captured by sequencing in a study of Siglec-9 on CD8 T cells in melanoma. Findings and caveats of the study: In melanoma tumors, a Siglec-9-marked effector memory CD8+ subset reportedly appeared to accumulate.

A single count supports this clone. What it recognizes is unknown. TCRdb's table, derived via immunoSEQ multiplex PCR, lists solely in-frame clones and lacks some. The profile covers over 30,000 clones, with roughly 84% appearing a single time and more than 1.5% taken by the ten largest. The sequencing sample was made of Siglec-9- CD8+ T cells sorted from blood. The TCR comes from a human donor in good health.

CDR3: CASSFLMGATSTDTQYF. CDR3 in DNA: TGTGCCAGCAGCTTCCTTATGGGGGCCACTAGCACAGATACGCAGTATTTT. The chain recombines TRBV7-9 with TRBJ2-3; D is perhaps TRBD1 (6 bases). The V end was cut by 3 bases, the J end by 0 bases, with 16 bases between. The CDR3 extends over 17 amino acids. The germline CDR1 and CDR2 sequences are SEHNR and FQNEAQ (reference sequence).